The 2 T cell receptor beta chains below come from one sample, sequenced in a study of T cell repertoires in cytomegalovirus infection. Each CDR3 protein is one row after TCRdb ran MiXCR on the reads. The sample lists under 300,000 distinct CDR3 sequences, approximately 13% occurring once. The sample comprised PBMCs. All receptors derive from a human donor in good health (CMV status not recorded). Some clones in this sample may be carry-over from other donors' samples.

This clonotype has ten or more counts. This rearrangement joins TRBV6-2 or TRBV6-3 to TRBJ1-5; tentative D call: TRBD1 (5 bases). Germline CDR1 is MNHEY and CDR2 is SVGEGT. The ends were cut back, 4 bases at V and 2 bases at J, with 15 bases in the middle. The CDR3 has 16 residues. The CDR3 coding sequence is TGTGCCAGCAGTTTTACCGGGGCCTCGGGCAATCAGCCCCAGCATTTT. As protein: CASSFTGASGNQPQHF.

J is TRBJ1-2 and V is TRBV5-1; TRBD1 might be the D (5 bases). Between the trimmed V and J ends, which lost 4 bases and 1 base, there was a span of 14 bases. This CDR3 is built from 15 residues. The germline gives CDR1 SGHRS, CDR2 YFSETQ. CDR3 residues: CASSQGGAFNYGYTF. The DNA of the CDR3 is TGCGCCAGCAGCCAGGGAGGGGCGTTTAACTATGGCTACACCTTC.